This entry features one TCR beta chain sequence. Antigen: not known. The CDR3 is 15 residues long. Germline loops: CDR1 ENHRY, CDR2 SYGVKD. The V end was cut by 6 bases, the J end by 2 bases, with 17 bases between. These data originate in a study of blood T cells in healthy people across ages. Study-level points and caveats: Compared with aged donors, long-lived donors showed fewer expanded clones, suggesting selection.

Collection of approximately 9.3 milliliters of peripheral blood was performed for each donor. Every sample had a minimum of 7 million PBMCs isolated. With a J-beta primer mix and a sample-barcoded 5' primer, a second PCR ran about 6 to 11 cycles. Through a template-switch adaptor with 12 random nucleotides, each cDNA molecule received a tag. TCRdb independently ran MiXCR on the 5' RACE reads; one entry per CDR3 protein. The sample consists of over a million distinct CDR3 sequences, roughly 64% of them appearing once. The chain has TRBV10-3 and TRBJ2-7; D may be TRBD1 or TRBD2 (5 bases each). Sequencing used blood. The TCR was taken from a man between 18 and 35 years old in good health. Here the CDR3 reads CAISGAGDGAYEQYF. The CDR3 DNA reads TGTGCCATCAGCGGGGCCGGGGACGGGGCCTACGAGCAGTACTTC.